This is a list of T cell receptor beta chains from one sample in a study of blood T cell repertoires in COVID-19. Some clones are missing from TCRdb's copy, which holds only in-frame ones; the method was immunoSEQ multiplex PCR. The sample contains about 80,000 clones, around 79% of which appear only once. The source material was peripheral blood. Every receptor here comes from a man aged 50 to 59 with active or convalescent COVID-19. Each CDR3 is given with its conserved first and last residue. The D gene is left open where the match is weak. Expanded clones get a size class; other rows say once, few or many, or leave the size out.

clone_size,d_call,j_call,v_call,cdr3_aa,cdr3_nt
NA,NA,TRBJ2-6,TRBV19,CASSITGTGANVLTF,TGTGCCAGTAGTATAACAGGGACTGGGGCCAACGTCCTGACTTTC
NA,NA,TRBJ1-5,TRBV30,CAWSPPDDRRQPQHF,TGTGCCTGGAGTCCCCCCGATGACAGGCGCCAGCCCCAGCATTTT
NA,TRBD2,TRBJ2-5,TRBV5-1,CASSSLAGGSGETQYF,TGCGCCAGCAGCTCACTAGCGGGGGGGTCTGGGGAGACCCAGTACTTC
NA,TRBD1,TRBJ2-7,TRBV4-3,CASSQDLGGTGNEQYF,TGCGCCAGCAGCCAAGATCTAGGCGGGACAGGGAACGAGCAGTACTTC
NA,NA,TRBJ1-6,TRBV19,CASSRRESSSPLHF,TGTGCCAGTAGTCGCCGGGAGTCGTCGTCACCCCTCCACTTT
once,NA,TRBJ2-3,TRBV7-2,CASSPQIGGAASTDTQYF,TGTGCCAGCAGCCCCCAGATCGGCGGGGCGGCTAGCACAGATACGCAGTATTTT
NA,NA,TRBJ1-2,TRBV5-1,CASSLGDTGYTF,TGCGCCAGCAGCTTGGGGGACACCGGCTACACCTTC
NA,NA,TRBJ1-1,TRBV10-3,CAISEETEAFF,TGTGCCATCAGTGAGGAGACTGAAGCTTTCTTT
few,NA,TRBJ1-2,TRBV3-1/TRBV3-2,CASSQSGQSYGYTF,TGTGCCAGCAGCCAAAGCGGACAGAGCTATGGCTACACCTTC
NA,NA,TRBJ1-3,TRBV6-5,CASRAGSGNTIYF,TGTGCCAGCAGGGCAGGCTCTGGAAACACCATATATTTT
once,NA,TRBJ2-1,TRBV9,CASSVAGQGGNEQFF,TGTGCCAGCAGCGTAGCCGGGCAGGGGGGCAATGAGCAGTTCTTC
NA,NA,TRBJ1-4,TRBV15,CATSRAGNINEKLFF,TGTGCCACCAGCCGAGCGGGGAATATTAATGAAAAACTGTTTTTT
NA,TRBD1,TRBJ2-7,TRBV18,CASSVADRDYEQYF,TGTGCCAGCTCAGTGGCAGACAGGGACTACGAGCAGTACTTC
once,NA,TRBJ1-1,TRBV12-3/TRBV12-4,CASSSGRPSGAFF,TGTGCCAGCAGCTCTGGTCGTCCGAGTGGAGCTTTCTTT
NA,NA,TRBJ1-2,TRBV6-5,CASRDPGRESGYTF,TGTGCCAGCAGGGACCCGGGGCGGGAGAGTGGCTACACCTTC
NA,NA,TRBJ2-5,TRBV14,CASGWQETQYF,TGTGCCAGCGGCTGGCAAGAGACCCAGTACTTC
few,TRBD2,TRBJ2-3,TRBV7-2,CASSLGSGGFRGTDTQYF,TGTGCCAGCAGCTTAGGGAGCGGGGGGTTTCGCGGCACAGATACGCAGTATTTT
NA,TRBD2,TRBJ2-2,TRBV4-1,CASSQDPAGVNTGELFF,TGCGCCAGCAGCCAAGACCCCGCGGGGGTAAACACCGGGGAGCTGTTTTTT
once,TRBD1,TRBJ2-2,TRBV10-1,CASSPGGVSTGELFF,TGCGCCAGCAGTCCAGGGGGCGTAAGCACCGGGGAGCTGTTTTTT
NA,TRBD1,TRBJ1-3,TRBV7-2,CASSYRGPLSGNTIYF,TGTGCCAGCAGCTACAGGGGGCCCCTCTCTGGAAACACCATATATTTT
NA,NA,TRBJ2-7,TRBV19,CASSTGYEQYF,TGTGCCAGTAGTACAGGCTACGAGCAGTACTTC
once,NA,TRBJ2-5,TRBV5-6,CASHDWQATQYF,TGTGCCAGCCACGACTGGCAAGCGACCCAGTACTTC
once,NA,TRBJ2-2,TRBV7-2,CASNFGGGDGRGAVF,TGTGCCAGCAACTTTGGAGGAGGGGATGGACGGGGAGCTGTTTTT
NA,NA,TRBJ2-7,TRBV19,CASSIWRGPSYEQYF,TGTGCCAGTAGTATCTGGCGGGGGCCATCCTACGAGCAGTACTTC
NA,TRBD1,TRBJ2-7,TRBV11-2,CASSAGTGGYEQYF,TGTGCCAGCAGCGCCGGGACAGGGGGTTACGAGCAGTACTTC
NA,TRBD1,TRBJ1-6,TRBV3-1/TRBV3-2,CASSQSPGQGNSPLHF,TGTGCCAGCAGCCAGTCACCGGGACAGGGGAATTCACCCCTCCACTTT
NA,TRBD1,TRBJ2-5,TRBV28,CASRTGGQETQYF,TGTGCCAGCAGGACAGGGGGCCAAGAGACCCAGTACTTC
NA,NA,TRBJ1-4,TRBV4-3,CASSQDDAAVPKEKLFF,TGCGCCAGCAGCCAAGATGATGCTGCGGTTCCGAAGGAAAAACTGTTTTTT
NA,TRBD2,TRBJ2-5,TRBV3-1/TRBV3-2,CASSQEGASGGPGTQYF,TGTGCCAGCAGCCAAGAGGGGGCGAGCGGGGGGCCCGGGACCCAGTACTTC
NA,TRBD1,TRBJ1-1,TRBV27,CASGIRTGVGSMNTEAFF,TGTGCCAGCGGGATTAGGACAGGGGTGGGGAGTATGAACACTGAAGCTTTCTTT
NA,TRBD2,TRBJ2-5,TRBV11-3,CASSLGTSGEKQETQYF,TGTGCCAGCAGCTTAGGGACTAGCGGGGAGAAACAAGAGACCCAGTACTTC
NA,NA,TRBJ1-1,TRBV3-1/TRBV3-2,CASSQVQGEAFF,TGTGCCAGCAGCCAAGTACAGGGAGAAGCTTTCTTT
NA,NA,TRBJ1-5,TRBV2,CASSDINQPQHF,TGTGCCAGCAGTGACATCAATCAGCCCCAGCATTTT
NA,NA,TRBJ2-7,TRBV19,CASSPSSGRAYEQYF,TGTGCCAGTAGTCCATCCTCCGGGAGAGCCTACGAGCAGTACTTC
NA,TRBD1,TRBJ2-1,TRBV19,CASSMGQARSLRNEQFF,TGTGCCAGTAGTATGGGACAGGCCAGGTCCCTGAGGAATGAGCAGTTCTTC
NA,NA,TRBJ1-1,TRBV28,CATRWAEDVDTEAFF,TGTGCCACGCGTTGGGCCGAAGATGTGGACACTGAAGCTTTCTTT
once,NA,TRBJ1-2,TRBV5-5,CASSWAAEGSSGGYTF,TGTGCCAGCAGCTGGGCGGCTGAGGGATCGAGTGGAGGCTACACCTTC
NA,TRBD2,TRBJ2-5,TRBV25-1,CASSEGGRGGETQYF,TGTGCCAGCAGTGAAGGAGGGCGGGGGGGAGAGACCCAGTACTTC
NA,TRBD2,TRBJ2-2,TRBV7-3,CASSRGGANTGELFF,TGTGCCAGCAGCCGGGGGGGAGCGAACACCGGGGAGCTGTTTTTT